What follows are 28 T cell receptor beta chains derived from one specimen sequenced in a study of blood T cell repertoires in COVID-19. Repertoires were generated with immunoSEQ multiplex PCR, while TCRdb's copy carries only in-frame clones and drops some. The data show approximately 38,000 clones, roughly 85% seen once. Sequenced sample: peripheral blood. The receptors derive from a man between 60 and 75 years old with COVID-19, enrolled during active disease.

The chain is built from TRBV5-8 and TRBJ1-2; tentative D call: TRBD1 (6 bases). CDR3 length: 13 amino acids. CDR1 and CDR2 (germline): SGHTS, YDEGEE. The V end lost 6 bases, the J end lost 7 bases, and 16 bases lay between the germline ends. CDR3 amino acids: CASTRGPRGGYTF. In DNA, the CDR3 is TGTGCCAGCACCAGGGGCCCCAGAGGTGGCTACACCTTC.

The sample holds one count of this clone. This chain joins TRBV19 and TRBJ2-2, with D possibly matching TRBD1 (5 bases). The CDR3 runs to 14 residues. Germline V gene sequence: CDR1 LNHDA, CDR2 SQIVND (reference sequence). The germline V and J ends were trimmed by 3 bases and 4 bases, with 9 bases remaining between them. The chain's CDR3 is CASSMGQSTGELFF. The CDR3 DNA is TGTGCCAGTAGTATGGGGCAGTCCACCGGGGAGCTGTTTTTT.

This chain links TRBV9 with TRBJ1-6, with D hard to call. CDR1 SGDLS and CDR2 YYNGEE come from the germline V gene. Trimming cost V 4 bases and J 4 bases, with 9 bases left between them. CDR3 size: 14 residues. The CDR3 sequence: CASSTAGYNSPLHF. CDR3 sequence (DNA): TGTGCCAGCAGCACCGCGGGTTATAATTCACCCCTCCACTTT. The full variable domain, completed using reference TRBV9 and TRBJ1-6, is DSGVTQTPKHLITATGQRVTLRCSPRSGDLSVYWYQQSLDQGLQFLIQYYNGEERAKGNILERFSAQQFPDLHSELNLSSLELGDSALYFCASSTAGYNSPLHFGNGTRLTVT.

The chain carries TRBV5-1 and TRBJ2-7; a possible D gene is TRBD1 (5 bases). Trimming shortened V by 0 bases and J by 4 bases, and 17 bases separated the two germline ends. The length of the CDR3 is 16 residues. CDR1 and CDR2 from the germline V gene are SGHRS and YFSETQ. Here the CDR3 reads CASSLEDTPRVYEQYF. The DNA of the CDR3 is TGCGCCAGCAGCTTGGAGGACACACCAAGGGTATACGAGCAGTACTTC.

This chain joins TRBV4-1 and TRBJ2-4, with 8 bases that match TRBD2. Germline V gene sequence: CDR1 MGHRA, CDR2 YSYEKL. There are 16 residues in the CDR3. Trimming cost V 3 bases and J 0 bases; bases outside gene matches: 4. The CDR3: CASSQRGDLAKNIQYF. Here the CDR3 DNA reads TGCGCCAGCAGCCAGCGGGGGGACCTAGCCAAAAACATTCAGTACTTC.

This chain uses TRBV18 with TRBJ1-1; D uncertain. This CDR3 has 13 residues. The germline V and J ends were trimmed by 3 bases and 1 base, with 6 bases remaining between them. Germline V gene sequence: CDR1 KGHSH, CDR2 LQKENI. CDR3 sequence reads: CASSPKRNTEAFF. The DNA for the CDR3 is TGTGCCAGCTCACCTAAGAGGAACACTGAAGCTTTCTTT.

The V call is TRBV3-1 (or the pseudogene TRBV3-2), the J call TRBJ2-2; TRBD1 might be the D (7 bases). V was trimmed by 6 bases and J by 3 bases, leaving 14 bases between them. Germline V gene lookup returns CDR1 LGHDT and CDR2 YNNKEL (reference sequence). This CDR3 has 15 amino acids. CDR3 in DNA: TGTGCCAGCAGACTCGGGGGACAGTACACCGGGGAGCTGTTTTTT. This gives the protein CASRLGGQYTGELFF.

The V and J genes are TRBV27 and TRBJ1-4, with 7 bases fitting TRBD1. The length of the CDR3 is 15 residues. Germline assignment: CDR1 MNHEY and CDR2 SMNVEV (reference sequence). Losses at the gene ends were 6 bases for V and 6 bases for J; bases not matched to a gene: 10. CDR3 region: CASSLTGLLDEKLFF. As DNA, the CDR3 is TGTGCCAGCAGCCTGACAGGGTTACTCGATGAAAAACTGTTTTTT.

The chain employs TRBV6-6 and TRBJ2-2; 9 bases line up with TRBD1. The germline CDR1 and CDR2 sequences are MNHNY and SVGAGI (reference sequence). The CDR3 loop spans 15 amino acids. V dropped 7 bases and J dropped 1; count of bases not matched to a gene: 4. CDR3 DNA: TGTGCCAGCACCTCGGGACAGGGGAACACCGGGGAGCTGTTTTTT. Translated: CASTSGQGNTGELFF.

This rearrangement joins TRBV20-1 to TRBJ2-3; no clear D gene. V was pared by 6 bases and J by 5 bases, with 9 bases between. Germline V gene data show CDR1 as DFQATT and CDR2 as SNEGSKA (reference sequence). The CDR3 runs to 11 residues. CDR3 sequence: CSAAPRDTQYF. The CDR3 DNA follows: TGCAGTGCCGCTCCCAGAGATACGCAGTATTTT.

This clone has just a few counts. The genes are TRBV4-3 and TRBJ1-1, with 7 nucleotides matching TRBD1. The CDR3 runs 15 residues. Germline V lookup: CDR1 LGHNA, CDR2 YSLEER. J gave up 2 bases and V 5 bases, and 8 bases lay outside the gene matches. CDR3: CASSKGQVLNTEAFF. The CDR3, as DNA: TGCGCCAGCAGCAAAGGACAGGTGCTAAACACTGAAGCTTTCTTT.

This chain's CDR3 is CASSSGGAINYEQYF. CDR3 DNA: TGTGCCAGCAGTTCAGGGGGCGCGATTAACTACGAGCAGTACTTC. V gene TRBV28 combines with J gene TRBJ2-7; 8 bases are shared with TRBD1. J lost 3 bases, V lost 4 bases, and 8 bases had no gene match. The CDR3 length is 15 residues. CDR1 MDHEN and CDR2 SYDVKM come from the germline V gene. The complete variable domain, with remaining parts taken from reference TRBV28 and TRBJ2-7, reads DVKVTQSSRYLVKRTGEKVFLECVQDMDHENMFWYRQDPGLGLRLIYFSYDVKMKEKGDIPEGYSVSREKKERFSLILESASTNQTSMYLCASSSGGAINYEQYFGPGTRLTVT.

This chain links TRBV11-3 with TRBJ1-1; no firm D call. Germline values: CDR1 SGHNT, CDR2 YENEEA. This CDR3 spans 14 amino acids. Trimming removed 3 bases from V and 0 bases from J, with 8 bases in between. CDR3 DNA sequence: TGTGCCAGCAGCTTCAGTGCCTTGAACACTGAAGCTTTCTTT. Its protein product is CASSFSALNTEAFF.

This sequence joins TRBV9 and TRBJ1-1; 8 positions match TRBD1. The V segment lost 1 base and the J segment 2 bases; nucleotides outside the gene matches: 7. The CDR3 spans 16 residues. Germline V gene sequence: CDR1 SGDLS, CDR2 YYNGEE. CDR3 nucleotide sequence: TGTGCCAGCAGCGTAACTCCAGACAGGGGTAACACTGAAGCTTTCTTT. Its translation: CASSVTPDRGNTEAFF. Full variable domain (remainder filled in from reference TRBV9 and TRBJ1-1): DSGVTQTPKHLITATGQRVTLRCSPRSGDLSVYWYQQSLDQGLQFLIQYYNGEERAKGNILERFSAQQFPDLHSELNLSSLELGDSALYFCASSVTPDRGNTEAFFGQGTRLTVV.

This chain connects TRBV7-9 to TRBJ1-5; D ambiguous. The V end lost 1 base, the J end lost 5 bases, and 6 bases lay between the germline ends. This CDR3 is 13 amino acids long. Germline V gene sequence: CDR1 SEHNR, CDR2 FQNEAQ (reference sequence). The CDR3 DNA sequence: TGTGCCAGCAGCTTAGTTGCAGATCAGCCCCAGCATTTT. Its translation is CASSLVADQPQHF.

The chain is built from TRBV11-2 and TRBJ2-7; D not resolved. This CDR3 region has 14 residues. CDR1 and CDR2 from the germline V gene are SGHAT and FQNNGV. The V and J ends lost 0 bases and 0 bases respectively, with 6 bases between them. CDR3 coding DNA: TGTGCCAGCAGCTTAGAGCCGGGCTCCTACGAGCAGTACTTC. Encoded protein: CASSLEPGSYEQYF.

V is TRBV3-1 (or the pseudogene TRBV3-2) and J is TRBJ2-7; no reliable D call. This CDR3 region has 13 residues. The V gene lost 1 base and the J gene lost 2 bases, with 6 bases spanning the gap. From germline, CDR1 is LGHDT and CDR2 YNNKEL (reference sequence). CDR3 coding DNA: TGTGCCAGCAGCCAAGGGCAGGCCTACGAGCAGTACTTC. Amino acids: CASSQGQAYEQYF.

This clone was observed a single time. The genes are TRBV5-4 and TRBJ1-1; 10 nucleotides line up with TRBD1. The CDR3 contains 14 residues. The trim removed 7 bases at V and 4 bases at J, leaving 7 bases unmatched. Germline CDR1 is SGHNT and CDR2 is YYREEE (reference sequence). The CDR3 here is CASARTGGGTEAFF. The CDR3 DNA reads as TGTGCCAGCGCCCGGACAGGGGGTGGCACTGAAGCTTTCTTT.

The chain employs TRBV7-9 and TRBJ2-1, with D perhaps matching TRBD1 (6 bases). V lost 0 bases and J 7 bases, leaving 10 bases between the germline ends. Per the germline V gene, CDR1 is SEHNR and CDR2 is FQNEAQ (reference sequence). The CDR3 length is 14 residues. The DNA of the CDR3 is TGTGCCAGCAGCTTAGCGGGGACACCGAATGAGCAGTTCTTC. Its translation: CASSLAGTPNEQFF.

The chain is built from TRBV19 and TRBJ1-1; D might be TRBD1 (6 bases). Germline CDR1 reads LNHDA; CDR2 reads SQIVND (reference sequence). This CDR3 has 14 amino acids. V lost 5 bases to trimming and J lost 3 bases, with 13 bases between them. The CDR3 loop is CASSHRGGDTEAFF. DNA for the CDR3: TGTGCCAGTAGTCACAGAGGGGGGGACACTGAAGCTTTCTTT.

V gene TRBV7-2 combines with J gene TRBJ1-2; tentatively, D is TRBD1 (6 bases). V lost 5 bases and J 5 bases, leaving 12 bases between the germline ends. The CDR3 contains 13 residues. The V gene's germline CDR1 is SGHTA and CDR2 FQGNSA. CDR3 nucleotide sequence: TGTGCCAGCAGCGCCGGACAGTCATATGGCTACACCTTC. Encoded protein: CASSAGQSYGYTF.

This rearrangement joins TRBV25-1 to TRBJ2-7, with D perhaps matching TRBD1 (5 bases). V was shortened by 4 bases and J by 3 bases, with 22 bases between the two germline ends. This CDR3 has 17 amino acids. Looked up from germline, CDR1 is MGHDK and CDR2 is SYGVNS. DNA of the CDR3: TGTGCCAGCAGTGTTCTTTCCTTTACAGGAAAGAGCTACGAGCAGTACTTC. This encodes CASSVLSFTGKSYEQYF.

This chain joins TRBV19 and TRBJ1-5; a possible D gene is TRBD1 (6 bases). The CDR3 totals 15 residues. Germline values: CDR1 LNHDA, CDR2 SQIVND (reference sequence). Trimming shortened V by 7 bases and J by 2 bases, and 15 bases separated the two germline ends. CDR3 nucleotides: TGTGCCAGTACCGACACAGGGTTTGGCAATCAGCCCCAGCATTTT. The encoded protein is CASTDTGFGNQPQHF.

This chain uses TRBV6-6 with TRBJ2-7; D may be TRBD1 (6 bases). The V gene's germline CDR1 is MNHNY and CDR2 SVGAGI (reference sequence). V lost 5 bases and J 7 bases, leaving 21 bases between the germline ends. This CDR3 has 15 amino acids. The CDR3 protein is CASSRSLGGPREQYF. Written as DNA, the CDR3 is TGTGCCAGCAGTCGATCCCTAGGGGGACCTCGGGAGCAGTACTTC.

This rearrangement joins TRBV13 to TRBJ1-1; the D gene is possibly TRBD1 (6 bases). This CDR3 contains 15 residues. Germline CDR1 PRHDT, CDR2 FYEKMQ (reference sequence). Trimming took 4 bases from V and 4 from J, leaving 16 bases between them. The DNA for the CDR3 is TGTGCCAGCAGCTCCTTCGGATCAGGGGTCACTGAAGCTTTCTTT. This sequence encodes CASSSFGSGVTEAFF.

J is TRBJ1-2 and V is TRBV24-1; D is ambiguous. The CDR3 is made up of 12 amino acids. Looked up from germline, CDR1 is KGHDR and CDR2 is SFDVKD. V gave up 5 bases and J gave up 3 bases, with 6 bases separating them. CDR3 loop: CATSGLDYGYTF. DNA of the CDR3: TGTGCCACCAGTGGGCTCGACTATGGCTACACCTTC.

This chain links TRBV10-2 with TRBJ1-1; possibly TRBD1 for D (5 bases). CDR3 size: 13 residues. In germline, CDR1 is WSHSY, CDR2 SAAADI. V shed 4 bases and J shed 8 bases, with 14 bases lying between them. CDR3 amino acids: CASSAGMWGEAFF. Written as DNA, the CDR3 is TGCGCCAGCAGTGCAGGGATGTGGGGCGAAGCTTTCTTT.

The genes are TRBV27 and TRBJ1-2; TRBD1 aligns across 11 bases. V dropped 5 bases and J dropped 3; count of bases not matched to a gene: 5. CDR3 length: 15 amino acids. Per the germline V gene, CDR1 is MNHEY and CDR2 is SMNVEV (reference sequence). Here the CDR3 DNA reads TGTGCCAGCAGTACCCGGACAGGGGGCGACTATGGCTACACCTTC. Protein: CASSTRTGGDYGYTF.